The 28 T cell receptor beta chains reported below all come from one sample, sequenced in a study of blood T cell repertoires in COVID-19. Produced via immunoSEQ multiplex PCR; TCRdb's table is partial and in-frame only. The sample has almost 55,000 clones; approximately 88% are singletons. The sample was peripheral blood. These TCRs come from a human donor in a cohort sampled during active COVID-19.

The chain joins TRBV5-1 to TRBJ1-3; no definite D call. CDR1 is SGHRS and CDR2 is YFSETQ in the germline V gene. The CDR3 consists of 14 residues. V was pared by 0 bases and J by 7 bases, with 11 bases between. CDR3 amino acids: CASSLEGGRNTIYF. The CDR3 DNA follows: TGCGCCAGCAGCTTGGAGGGCGGGAGGAACACCATATATTTT. The full variable domain, in which reference TRBV5-1 and TRBJ1-3 provide the parts outside the CDR3, is KAGVTQTPRYLIKTRGQQVTLSCSPISGHRSVSWYQQTPGQGLQFLFEYFSETQRNKGNFPGRFSGRQFSNSRSEMNVSTLELGDSALYLCASSLEGGRNTIYFGEGSWLTVV.

This clone has more than one count but fewer than ten. This chain connects TRBV2 to TRBJ1-2, with a weak D call TRBD1 (5 bases). V shed 4 bases and J shed 6 bases, with 12 bases lying between them. This CDR3 is built from 13 residues. Germline V lookup: CDR1 SNHLY, CDR2 FYNNEI. CDR3 DNA sequence: TGTGCCAGCAGTGCCCGACAGTCAGATGGCTACACCTTC. It codes for CASSARQSDGYTF.

Turning to this clone: Additional DNA sequences in this sample encode the identical CDR3. The V gene is TRBV18, the J gene TRBJ2-5; 8 bases fit TRBD2. The CDR3 is 14 amino acids. The V gene's germline CDR1 is KGHSH and CDR2 LQKENI. J was trimmed by 5 bases and V by 6 bases; bases with no gene match: 8. CDR3 DNA: TGTGCCAGCTCTCCAGCGGGGGCCGGGGAGACCCAGTACTTC. Translating it yields CASSPAGAGETQYF.

This chain joins TRBV27 and TRBJ2-1; D is unclear. Germline assignment: CDR1 MNHEY and CDR2 SMNVEV (reference sequence). CDR3 size: 13 residues. V lost 0 bases, J lost 7 bases, and 7 bases lay in between. The CDR3 loop reads CASSLSFGNEQFF. For the CDR3, the DNA is TGTGCCAGCAGTTTATCTTTCGGGAATGAGCAGTTCTTC.

The V call is TRBV7-8, the J call TRBJ1-5; the D gene is possibly TRBD1 (6 bases). CDR1 and CDR2 from the germline V gene are SGHVS and FQNEAQ. The CDR3 is 15 amino acids. Trimming left V 10 bases short and J 2 bases short, with 18 bases between. Here the CDR3 reads CATTSGGGRNQPQHF. As DNA, the CDR3 is TGTGCCACCACTTCGGGAGGGGGACGCAATCAGCCCCAGCATTTT. The variable domain in full, completed from reference TRBV7-8 and TRBJ1-5, reads GAGVSQSPRYKVAKRGQDVALRCDPISGHVSLFWYQQALGQGPEFLTYFQNEAQLDKSGLPSDRFFAERPEGSVSTLKIQRTQQEDSAVYLCATTSGGGRNQPQHFGDGTRLSIL.

The chain joins TRBV19 to TRBJ2-7, with TRBD2 matching 8 bases. The CDR3 sequence is 14 residues long. CDR1 and CDR2 (germline): LNHDA, SQIVND (reference sequence). Trimming at V came to 3 bases and at J to 3 bases, leaving 4 bases not matched to a gene. This chain's CDR3 is CASSMGSGGYEQYF. The CDR3 DNA reads TGTGCCAGTAGTATGGGGAGCGGGGGCTACGAGCAGTACTTC.

The genes are TRBV12-5 and TRBJ2-1; TRBD1 matches 7 bases. CDR1 LGHNT and CDR2 FRNRAP come from the germline V gene. The J segment lost 4 bases and the V segment lost 3 bases, leaving 6 bases of the junction unmatched. This CDR3 has 15 amino acids. Here the CDR3 reads CASGFGTVRYNEQFF. Here the CDR3 DNA reads TGTGCTAGTGGTTTCGGGACAGTGAGATACAATGAGCAGTTCTTC.

This sequence joins TRBV6-5 and TRBJ2-7; TRBD1 matches 9 bases. CDR1 and CDR2 from the germline V gene are MNHEY and SVGAGI. The CDR3 is made up of 14 amino acids. The V segment lost 4 bases and the J segment 4 bases; nucleotides outside the gene matches: 5. The CDR3 loop is CASSSPGTGYEQYF. The CDR3 region has the DNA TGTGCCAGCAGTTCGCCGGGGACAGGGTACGAGCAGTACTTC.

The chain combines TRBV10-3 with TRBJ1-1, with TRBD1 as a possible D gene (5 bases). Looked up from germline, CDR1 is ENHRY and CDR2 is SYGVKD. The CDR3 loop spans 12 amino acids. In DNA form, the CDR3 reads TGTGTCAGAGAAGGGGCGAACACTGAAGCTTTCTTT. This translates into CVREGANTEAFF.

This rearrangement joins TRBV20-1 to TRBJ2-1; TRBD2 agrees at 13 bases. V lost 3 bases to trimming and J lost 8 bases; unmatched junction nucleotides: 7. The germline V gene encodes CDR1 DFQATT and CDR2 SNEGSKA (reference sequence). The CDR3 loop spans 15 amino acids. The CDR3 loop reads CSASSGTSGTYEQFF. The CDR3 coding sequence is TGCAGTGCTAGTTCCGGGACTAGCGGGACATATGAGCAGTTCTTC.

This clone was counted between two and nine times. The chain couples TRBV30 to TRBJ1-5, with 9 bases matching TRBD1. V lost 2 bases, J lost 7 bases, and 6 bases stayed unmatched. The CDR3 contains 14 residues. Per germline, CDR1 GTSNPN and CDR2 SVGIG (reference sequence). The CDR3 sequence is CAWSPGQGVQPQHF. The CDR3 DNA sequence: TGTGCCTGGAGTCCGGGACAGGGCGTCCAGCCCCAGCATTTT.

J is TRBJ2-6 and V is TRBV21-1; TRBD1 was called by the table and not checked on the DNA. TRBV21-1 is classified as a pseudogene. The CDR3 is 18 residues long. The CDR3 DNA reads TGTGCCAGCAGCAATCCCGGGACAGCAGCCTCTGGGGCCAACGTCCTGACTTTC. Translation gives CASSNPGTAASGANVLTF.

This chain uses TRBV5-5 with TRBJ2-2, with 14 bases fitting TRBD2. The CDR3 length is 18 residues. Per the germline V gene, CDR1 is SGHKS and CDR2 is YYEKEE (reference sequence). V dropped 1 base and J dropped 7; count of bases not matched to a gene: 9. DNA of the CDR3: TGTGCCAGCAGCTTGACCTCGGGACTAGCGGGAGTCCTCGGGGAGCTGTTTTTT. This codes for CASSLTSGLAGVLGELFF.

The chain employs TRBV19 and TRBJ2-2, with TRBD2 as a possible D gene (6 bases). This CDR3 has 15 residues. Deletions cut 4 bases from V and 4 bases from J, with 13 bases between. CDR1 is LNHDA and CDR2 is SQIVND in the germline V gene (reference sequence). CDR3 coding DNA: TGTGCCAGTAGTAGTGTTTTGGGGGGCACCGGGGAGCTGTTTTTT. Protein: CASSSVLGGTGELFF.

V and J are TRBV6-4 and TRBJ2-2; 11 bases are shared with TRBD1. The CDR3 has 14 residues. CDR1 MRHNA and CDR2 SNTAGT come from the germline V gene. V was clipped by 6 bases and J by 5 bases; unmatched bases: 2. The CDR3 sequence: CASSRDRGTGELFF. In nucleotides, the CDR3 is TGTGCCAGCAGCCGGGACAGGGGGACCGGGGAGCTGTTTTTT.

The J gene is TRBJ2-2, the V gene TRBV30; the match to TRBD2 covers 12 bases. In germline, CDR1 is GTSNPN, CDR2 SVGIG (reference sequence). V dropped 3 bases and J dropped 6; count of bases not matched to a gene: 14. The CDR3 has 18 amino acids. CDR3: CAWSDTKGTSGLSGELFF. The CDR3 DNA follows: TGTGCCTGGAGCGATACGAAGGGGACTAGCGGGTTGTCCGGGGAGCTGTTTTTT.

The chain uses TRBV19 and TRBJ2-4; the D gene is possibly TRBD2 (6 bases). V was trimmed by 5 bases and J by 9 bases, leaving 20 bases between them. From germline, CDR1 is LNHDA and CDR2 SQIVND (reference sequence). The CDR3 has 15 amino acids. The CDR3 reads CASSGPAGPKGIQYF. CDR3 coding DNA: TGTGCCAGTAGTGGACCGGCGGGGCCCAAGGGCATTCAGTACTTC.

The V and J genes are TRBV5-5 and TRBJ1-3, with D maybe TRBD1 (6 bases). The CDR3 sequence is 16 residues long. Trimming removed 2 bases from V and 2 bases from J, with 14 bases in between. The germline V gene encodes CDR1 SGHKS and CDR2 YYEKEE (reference sequence). Here the CDR3 DNA reads TGTGCCAGCAGCTTCGCGACAGGTCGCCCTGGAAACACCATATATTTT. It yields the protein CASSFATGRPGNTIYF.

V gene TRBV15 combines with J gene TRBJ2-5; 7 bases are shared with TRBD2. The trim removed 0 bases at V and 5 bases at J, leaving 6 bases unmatched. This CDR3 has 15 residues. CDR1 and CDR2 from the germline V gene are LNHNV and YYDKDF (reference sequence). CDR3 coding DNA: TGTGCCACCAGCAGAGACAGGGTGGGAGGGGAGACCCAGTACTTC. Translation gives CATSRDRVGGETQYF.

The gene calls are TRBV3-1 (or the pseudogene TRBV3-2) and TRBJ2-7, with TRBD1 identical over 7 bases. Trimming took 4 bases from V and 2 from J; bases not matched to a gene: 14. The CDR3 totals 17 residues. Germline V gives CDR1 LGHDT, CDR2 YNNKEL (reference sequence). DNA for the CDR3: TGTGCCAGCAGCCCCGGGACAGCGATGCGGATTACCTACGAGCAGTACTTC. This encodes CASSPGTAMRITYEQYF.

J is TRBJ2-5 and V is TRBV24-1; D is possibly TRBD2 (6 bases). V was cut by 2 bases and J by 7 bases, with 13 bases left in between. Germline values: CDR1 KGHDR, CDR2 SFDVKD. The CDR3 consists of 14 residues. In nucleotides, the CDR3 is TGTGCCACCAGTGATTCTGCCCGGGGAGGGACCCAGTACTTC. Protein sequence: CATSDSARGGTQYF.

The chain combines TRBV7-8 with TRBJ1-1; TRBD1 might be the D (6 bases). Germline V gene data show CDR1 as SGHVS and CDR2 as FQNEAQ. V lost 5 bases and J 4 bases, leaving 11 bases between the germline ends. This CDR3 is 13 amino acids long. The CDR3: CASSRLRGTEAFF. The CDR3 DNA sequence: TGTGCCAGCAGCCGTCTCAGGGGCACTGAAGCTTTCTTT.

The CDR3 sequence is CASSQGAGLTSTDTQYF. The CDR3 region has the DNA TGTGCCAGCAGCCAAGGGGCAGGCCTTACTAGCACAGATACGCAGTATTTT. The chain couples TRBV3-1 (or the pseudogene TRBV3-2) to TRBJ2-3; D gene ambiguous. The ends were cut back, 1 base at V and 0 bases at J, with 14 bases in the middle. Looked up from germline, CDR1 is LGHDT and CDR2 is YNNKEL (reference sequence). The CDR3 spans 17 residues.

The chain employs TRBV6-2 or TRBV6-3 and TRBJ2-6; tentative D call: TRBD2 (7 bases). V lost 6 bases, J lost 3 bases, and 12 bases lay in between. In germline, CDR1 is MNHEY, CDR2 SVGEGT. The CDR3 has 15 amino acids. The CDR3 DNA sequence: TGTGCCAGCAGCCCCGGGGGGCGTGGGGCCAACGTCCTGACTTTC. This encodes CASSPGGRGANVLTF.

DNA for the CDR3: TGTGCCAGCAGCACCGCAGGGGGACTCACCGGGGAGCTGTTTTTT. Translation: CASSTAGGLTGELFF. The rearrangement uses TRBV6-5 and TRBJ2-2; tentatively, D is TRBD1 (7 bases). Germline CDR1 is MNHEY and CDR2 is SVGAGI. V shed 6 bases and J shed 4 bases, with 15 bases lying between them. The CDR3 consists of 15 residues.

This chain links TRBV11-2 with TRBJ2-7; TRBD1 matches at 10 bases. The CDR3 length is 15 residues. The germline V gene encodes CDR1 SGHAT and CDR2 FQNNGV. The junction had 8 bases not matched to a gene; V was cut back by 7 bases and J by 2 bases. CDR3 protein: CASIDLGQGTYEQYF. Written as DNA, the CDR3 is TGTGCCAGCATTGACCTGGGACAGGGGACCTACGAGCAGTACTTC.

The chain joins TRBV18 to TRBJ2-7; D is possibly TRBD2 (5 bases). Germline-derived CDR1 and CDR2 are KGHSH and LQKENI. The CDR3 is 13 amino acids. V shed 6 bases and J shed 0 bases, with 9 bases lying between them. The CDR3 DNA follows: TGTGCCAGCTCGACGGACTTCTCCTACGAGCAGTACTTC. Its translation: CASSTDFSYEQYF.

This chain uses TRBV7-2 with TRBJ2-2, with TRBD2 matching over 13 bases. J gave up 3 bases and V 5 bases, and 6 bases lay outside the gene matches. The CDR3 length is 17 residues. The germline CDR1 and CDR2 sequences are SGHTA and FQGNSA. The DNA of the CDR3 is TGTGCCAGCAGCCAACTTGGACTAGCGGGGGACACCGGGGAGCTGTTTTTT. Translated, it gives CASSQLGLAGDTGELFF.